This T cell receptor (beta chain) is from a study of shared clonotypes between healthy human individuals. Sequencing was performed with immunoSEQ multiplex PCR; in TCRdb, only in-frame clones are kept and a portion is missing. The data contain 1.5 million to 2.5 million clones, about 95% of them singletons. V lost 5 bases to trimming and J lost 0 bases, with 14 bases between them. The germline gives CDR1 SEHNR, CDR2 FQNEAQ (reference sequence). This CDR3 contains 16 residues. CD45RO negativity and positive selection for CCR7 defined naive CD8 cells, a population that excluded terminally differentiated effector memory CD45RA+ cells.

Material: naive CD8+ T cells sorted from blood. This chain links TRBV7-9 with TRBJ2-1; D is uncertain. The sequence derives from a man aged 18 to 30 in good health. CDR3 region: CASSPLVASSYNEQFF. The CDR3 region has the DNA TGTGCCAGCAGCCCCCTCGTAGCAAGCTCCTACAATGAGCAGTTCTTC.